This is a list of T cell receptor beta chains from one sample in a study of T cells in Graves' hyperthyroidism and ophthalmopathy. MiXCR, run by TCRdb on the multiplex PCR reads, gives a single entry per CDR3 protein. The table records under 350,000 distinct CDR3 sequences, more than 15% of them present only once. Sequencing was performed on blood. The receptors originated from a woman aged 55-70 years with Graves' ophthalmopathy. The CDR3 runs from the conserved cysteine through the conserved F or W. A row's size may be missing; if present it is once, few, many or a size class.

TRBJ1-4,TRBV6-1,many,CASSSGSVANEKLFF
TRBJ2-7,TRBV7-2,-,CASSFSGGKSYEQYF
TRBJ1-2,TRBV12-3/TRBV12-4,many,CASSFGQGAARYGYTF
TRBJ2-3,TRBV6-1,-,CASAAAISTDTQYF
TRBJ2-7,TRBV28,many,CASSLTGKGYEQYF
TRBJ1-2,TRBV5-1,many,CASSFQGDGYTF
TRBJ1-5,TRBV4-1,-,CASSRGQRGVNQPQHF
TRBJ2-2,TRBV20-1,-,CSARATLGRVPRTGELFF
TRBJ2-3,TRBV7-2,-,CASLDDAQYF
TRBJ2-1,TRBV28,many,CATMSSYNEQFF
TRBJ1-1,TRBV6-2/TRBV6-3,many,CASSAGPEAFF
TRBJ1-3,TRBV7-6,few,CASSPRPRDTESSGNTIYF
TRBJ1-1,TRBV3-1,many,CASSQQGNTEAFF
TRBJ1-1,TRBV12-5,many,CASGLVLGGRNTEAFF
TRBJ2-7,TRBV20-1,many,CSARSAGGWYEQYF
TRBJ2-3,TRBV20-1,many,CSARDPRLAASTDTQYF
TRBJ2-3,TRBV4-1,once,CASSQEGFLDTQYF
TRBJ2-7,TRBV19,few,CASSIRQGDSYEQYF
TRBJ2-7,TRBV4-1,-,CASSPGLAGGRASYEQYF
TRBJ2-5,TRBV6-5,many,CASSYSSAKTQYF
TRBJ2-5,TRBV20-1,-,CSASGTGGFGIEETQYF
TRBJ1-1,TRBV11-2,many,CASSLIPGTEAFF
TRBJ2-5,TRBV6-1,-,CASSPGGAPETQYF
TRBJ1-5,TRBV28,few,CASSQGSQPQHF
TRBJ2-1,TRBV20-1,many,CSAPTRGSSYNEQFF
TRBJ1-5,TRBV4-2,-,CASSQDGENQPQHF
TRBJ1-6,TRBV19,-,CASSILTRAGSPLHF
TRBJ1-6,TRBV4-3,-,CASSQVGQGSSPLHF
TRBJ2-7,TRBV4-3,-,CASSQVGGREQYF
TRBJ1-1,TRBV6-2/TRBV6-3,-,CASSYQPSLWGTEAFF
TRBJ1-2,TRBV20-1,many,CSASLKEGFYGYTF
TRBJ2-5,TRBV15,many,CATSRGDSSGEETQYF
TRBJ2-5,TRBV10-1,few,CASSESGRGETQYF
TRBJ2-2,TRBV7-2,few,CASSRGTSGHTGELFF
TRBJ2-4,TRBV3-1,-,CASSRIDRGNIQYF
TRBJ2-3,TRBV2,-,CASSALALGQGTDTQYF
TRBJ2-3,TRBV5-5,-,CASSLGDGDTQYF
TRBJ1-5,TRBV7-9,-,CASSLAGRQPQHF
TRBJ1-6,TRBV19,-,CASSVQGNSPLHF
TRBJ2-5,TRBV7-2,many,CASSRRTLAGVAGETQYF
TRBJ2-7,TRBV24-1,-,CATSEPDRNYEQYF
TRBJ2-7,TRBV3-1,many,CASSQEGFEQYF
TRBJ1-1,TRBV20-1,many,CSAEYSRANTEAFF
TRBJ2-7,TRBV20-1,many,CSAPRGDSAYEQYF
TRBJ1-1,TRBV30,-,CAWSLGGQNTEAFF
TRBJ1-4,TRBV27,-,CASSPTAGFEKLFF
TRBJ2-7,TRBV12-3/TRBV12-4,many,CASTTRRYEQYF
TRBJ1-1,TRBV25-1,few,CASSGTGATEAFF